Described below is a single TCR beta chain sequence and its context. Its specificity is unknown. PCR amplification relied on 60 Vbeta primers (plus 13 Jbeta primers). The protocol was immunoSEQ multiplex PCR, while the TCRdb copy is restricted to in-frame clones and leaves out a portion. The repertoire includes more than 95,000 clones, over 70% of them detected once, and 3% to 5% sits in the top ten. In germline, CDR1 is LNHDA, CDR2 SQIVND (reference sequence). Losses at the gene ends were 5 bases for V and 5 bases for J; bases not matched to a gene: 14. The CDR3 runs to 18 residues. These data are taken from a study of cytomegalovirus exposure and HLA in healthy donors. General study points: Later analysis identified a missense DCLRE1C variant that was linked to TCR beta V- and J-gene trimming. Cytomegalovirus-associated TCR beta chains were listed, numbering under 200.

These donors counted as nominally healthy when sampled, but unrecorded immune exposures were likely. Specimen: PBMCs. This TCR was recovered from a man aged 40-50 years in good health and CMV-seropositive. The V gene is TRBV19, the J gene TRBJ2-5; the match to TRBD2 covers 13 bases. The DNA of the CDR3 is TGTGCCAGTAGTCCCCCCGGGACTAGCGGGACCCGAAGGGAGACCCAGTACTTC. This gives the protein CASSPPGTSGTRRETQYF.